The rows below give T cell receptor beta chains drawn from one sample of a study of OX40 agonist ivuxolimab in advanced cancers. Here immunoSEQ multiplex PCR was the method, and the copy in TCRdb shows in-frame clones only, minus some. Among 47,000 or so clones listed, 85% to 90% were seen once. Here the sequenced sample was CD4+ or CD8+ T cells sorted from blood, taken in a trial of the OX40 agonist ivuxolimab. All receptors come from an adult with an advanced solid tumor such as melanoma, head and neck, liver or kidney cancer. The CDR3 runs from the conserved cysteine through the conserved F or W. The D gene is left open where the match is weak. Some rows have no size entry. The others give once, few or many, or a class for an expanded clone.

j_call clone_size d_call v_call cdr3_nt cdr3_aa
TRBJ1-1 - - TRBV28 TGTGCCAGCAGTTTAACGGCGTCGGGTACTGAAGCTTTCTTT CASSLTASGTEAFF
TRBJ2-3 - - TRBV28 TGTGCCAGCTTACATGAGGACAGAATCACAGATACGCAGTATTTT CASLHEDRITDTQYF
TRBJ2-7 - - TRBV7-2 TGTGCCAGCAGCCTAGGAGGGGGGGCGATCGAGCAGTACTTC CASSLGGGAIEQYF
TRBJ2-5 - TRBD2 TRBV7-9 TGTGCCAGCAGCTCAGAGGATAGCGGGGCCCCCGGGACCCAGTACTTC CASSSEDSGAPGTQYF
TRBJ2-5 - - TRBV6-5 TGTGCCAGCAGTTACTTTACAGGGTATAAAGAGACCCAGTACTTC CASSYFTGYKETQYF
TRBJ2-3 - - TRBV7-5 TGTGCCAGAAGCCCCTTAGGACTAGCGGGGGCCCACACGAGCACAGATACGCAGTATTTT CARSPLGLAGAHTSTDTQYF
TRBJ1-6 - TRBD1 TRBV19 TGTGCCAGTATGGCGGGACAGCTTAATTCACCCCTCCACTTT CASMAGQLNSPLHF
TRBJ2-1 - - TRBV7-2 TGTGCCAGCAGCTTAGTCGGGGTAAATGAGCAGTTCTTC CASSLVGVNEQFF
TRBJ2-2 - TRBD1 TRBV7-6 TGTGCCAGCAGCGCAGCGGGACAGGGGGAAAACGGGGAGCTGTTTTTT CASSAAGQGENGELFF
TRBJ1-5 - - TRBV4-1 TGCGCCAGCAGCCAAGAATATAGCAATCAGCCCCAGCATTTT CASSQEYSNQPQHF
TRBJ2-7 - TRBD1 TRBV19 TGTGCCAGTAGTATTTTTTGGGGACAGGCGTACGAGCAGTACTTC CASSIFWGQAYEQYF
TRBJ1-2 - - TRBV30 TGTGCCTGGAACACAATTAACTATGGCTACACCTTC CAWNTINYGYTF
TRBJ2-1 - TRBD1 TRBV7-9 TGTGCCAGCAGCCCACGACAGGGCGAGGGTATGAATGAGCAGTTCTTC CASSPRQGEGMNEQFF
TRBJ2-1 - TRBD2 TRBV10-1 TGCGCCAGCAGTGACCTAGCGGGGGCCCCGGGCAATGAGCAGTTCTTC CASSDLAGAPGNEQFF
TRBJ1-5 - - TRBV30 TGTGCCTGGAGTGTACCGACAGAGTTCAATCAGCCCCAGCATTTT CAWSVPTEFNQPQHF
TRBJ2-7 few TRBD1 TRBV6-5 TGTGCCAGCAGTTATGGGACAGGGGATTACGAGCAGTACTTC CASSYGTGDYEQYF
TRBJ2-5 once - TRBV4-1 TGCGCCAGCAGCCAAATGGGACACGGAAAGACCCAGTACTTC CASSQMGHGKTQYF
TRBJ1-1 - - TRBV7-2 TGTGCCAGCAGCTTAAACGGGAACACTGAAGCTTTCTTT CASSLNGNTEAFF
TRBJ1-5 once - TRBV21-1 TGTGCCAGCATCCCAGGTACAGGGGCGATTAATAGCAATCAGCCCCAGCATTTT CASIPGTGAINSNQPQHF
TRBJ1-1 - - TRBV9 TGTGCCAGCAGCAAAAACCTAGGGGGGAACACTGAAGCTTTCTTT CASSKNLGGNTEAFF
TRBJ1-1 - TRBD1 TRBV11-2 TGTGCCAGCAGCTTAACAGGGGGCCGTACTGAAGCTTTCTTT CASSLTGGRTEAFF
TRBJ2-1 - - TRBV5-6 TGTGCCAGCAGCTTGAACCTAGCGGAGCAGTTCTTC CASSLNLAEQFF
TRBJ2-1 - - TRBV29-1 TGCAGCGTCGAGAGGGCAGGGCTCTTACTTGAGCAGTTCTTC CSVERAGLLLEQFF
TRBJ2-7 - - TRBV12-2 TGTGCAAGTCGCCTTCCTTTGGGGCAGCCGGATTGGGAGCAGTACTTC CASRLPLGQPDWEQYF
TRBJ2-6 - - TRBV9 TGTGCCAGCAGCGACTATACAGGGACTGGGGCCAACGTCCTGACTTTC CASSDYTGTGANVLTF
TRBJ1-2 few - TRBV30 TGTGCCTGGATCCCCTTGGGGGGCAACTATGGCTACACCTTC CAWIPLGGNYGYTF
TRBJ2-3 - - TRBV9 TGTGCCAGCAGCGTAGCCAGCACAGATACGCAGTATTTT CASSVASTDTQYF
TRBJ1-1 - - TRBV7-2 TGTGCCAGCAGCCCTAGGGCGGGGGGAGGCACTGAAGCTTTCTTT CASSPRAGGGTEAFF
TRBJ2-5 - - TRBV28 TGTGCCAGCAGCGAACTTCACAGGCCTGCGGAGACCCAGTACTTC CASSELHRPAETQYF
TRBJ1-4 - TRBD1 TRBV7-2 TGTGCCAGCAGCCCCGGACCCGGGACAGACACAACTAATGAAAAACTGTTTTTT CASSPGPGTDTTNEKLFF
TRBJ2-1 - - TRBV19 TGTGCCAGTAGTATGGGGCAGGGGGGCGCACACAATGAGCAGTTCTTC CASSMGQGGAHNEQFF
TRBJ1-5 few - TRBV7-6 TGTGCCAGCAGCTACCTAGGAGGGGAGCAGCATTTT CASSYLGGEQHF
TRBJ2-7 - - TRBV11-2 TGTGCCAGCAGCTCCGAGATGGCCCCATACTACGAGCAGTACTTC CASSSEMAPYYEQYF
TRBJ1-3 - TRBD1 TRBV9 TGTGCCAGCAGAGACCGGGACAGGAACACCATATATTTT CASRDRDRNTIYF
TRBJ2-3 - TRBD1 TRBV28 TGTGCCAGCAGCTCACCCCACAGGGGGCTCACAGATACGCAGTATTTT CASSSPHRGLTDTQYF
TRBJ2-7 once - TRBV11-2 TGTGCCAGCAGCTTAGATCAGGGGTGGGGGTACGAGCAGTACTTC CASSLDQGWGYEQYF
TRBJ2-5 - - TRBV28 TGTGCCAGCAGTTTCAGGGGCATATGGTACCAAGAGACCCAGTACTTC CASSFRGIWYQETQYF
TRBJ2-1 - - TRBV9 TGTGCCAGCGACCCGGGCGGTTTGGGGCTTTACAATGAGCAGTTCTTC CASDPGGLGLYNEQFF
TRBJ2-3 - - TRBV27 TGTGCCAGCAGTTTAGTCGGGGCAACTAGCACAGATACGCAGTATTTT CASSLVGATSTDTQYF
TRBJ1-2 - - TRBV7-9 TGTGCCAGCAGCTTAGGGGACACGCGCTTTGATGGCTACACCTTC CASSLGDTRFDGYTF
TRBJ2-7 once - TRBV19 TGTGCCAGTAGCCTCCGGGACCTACACTACGAGCAGTACTTC CASSLRDLHYEQYF
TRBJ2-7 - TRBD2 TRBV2 TGTGCCAGCACTAGAGTAGTGGCGGGGGCCTACGAGCAGTACTTC CASTRVVAGAYEQYF
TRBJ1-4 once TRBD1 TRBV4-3 TGCGCCAGCAGCCAAGACCCGAACGGCAGGGGGTATGAAAAACTGTTTTTT CASSQDPNGRGYEKLFF
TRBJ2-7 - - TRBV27 TGTGCCAGCAGTTATGGCGAGGGCCACGAGCAGTACTTC CASSYGEGHEQYF
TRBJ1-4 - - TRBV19 TGTGCCAGTAGTATAGTTGGGACGTTTAATGAAAAACTGTTTTTT CASSIVGTFNEKLFF
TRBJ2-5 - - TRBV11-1 TGTGCCAGCACCCAACCGGGACACTTGACCCAGTACTTC CASTQPGHLTQYF
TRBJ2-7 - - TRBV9 TGTGCCAGCAGCGTAGGTCATGCTTACGAGCAGTACTTC CASSVGHAYEQYF
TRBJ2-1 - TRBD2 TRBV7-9 TGTGCCAGCAGCTTAGAAGGACGGACTAGCGGTTCCTCCTACAATGAGCAGTTCTTC CASSLEGRTSGSSYNEQFF
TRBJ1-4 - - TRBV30 TGTGCCTGGAGTCGAGCAACAACTAATGAAAAACTGTTTTTT CAWSRATTNEKLFF